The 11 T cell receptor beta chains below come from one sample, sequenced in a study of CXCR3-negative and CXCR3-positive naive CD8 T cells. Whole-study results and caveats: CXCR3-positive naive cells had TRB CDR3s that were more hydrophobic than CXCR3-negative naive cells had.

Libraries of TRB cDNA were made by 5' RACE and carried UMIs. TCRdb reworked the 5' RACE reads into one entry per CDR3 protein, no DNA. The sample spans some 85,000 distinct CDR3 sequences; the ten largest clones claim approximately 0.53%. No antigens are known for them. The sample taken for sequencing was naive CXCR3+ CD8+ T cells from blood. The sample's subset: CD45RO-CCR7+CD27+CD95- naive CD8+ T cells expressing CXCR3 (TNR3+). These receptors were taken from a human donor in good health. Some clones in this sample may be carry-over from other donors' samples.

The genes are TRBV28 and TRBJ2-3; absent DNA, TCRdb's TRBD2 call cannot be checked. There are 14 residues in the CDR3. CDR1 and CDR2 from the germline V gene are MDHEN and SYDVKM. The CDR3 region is CASSPALSTDTQYF.

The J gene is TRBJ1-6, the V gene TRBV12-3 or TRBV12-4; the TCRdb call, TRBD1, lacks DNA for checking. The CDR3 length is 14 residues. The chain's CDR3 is CASSFGGLFSPLHF.

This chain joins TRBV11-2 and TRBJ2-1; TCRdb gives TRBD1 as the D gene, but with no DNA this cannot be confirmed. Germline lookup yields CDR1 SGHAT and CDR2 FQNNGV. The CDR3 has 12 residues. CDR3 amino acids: CAGSWDSNEQFF.

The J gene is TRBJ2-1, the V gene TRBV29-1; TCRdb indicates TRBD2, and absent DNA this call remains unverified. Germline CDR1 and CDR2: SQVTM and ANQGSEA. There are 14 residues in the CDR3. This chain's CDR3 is CSVDEGRAYNEQFF.

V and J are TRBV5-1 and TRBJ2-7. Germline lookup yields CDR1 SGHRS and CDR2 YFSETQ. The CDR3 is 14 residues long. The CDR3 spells CASSLANWGYEQYF. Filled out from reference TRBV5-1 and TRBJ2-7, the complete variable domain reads KAGVTQTPRYLIKTRGQQVTLSCSPISGHRSVSWYQQTPGQGLQFLFEYFSETQRNKGNFPGRFSGRQFSNSRSEMNVSTLELGDSALYLCASSLANWGYEQYFGPGTRLTVT.

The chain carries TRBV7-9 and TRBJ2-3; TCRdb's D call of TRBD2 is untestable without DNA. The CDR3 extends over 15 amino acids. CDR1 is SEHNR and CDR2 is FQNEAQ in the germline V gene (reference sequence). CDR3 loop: CASRGSSSGGDTQYF. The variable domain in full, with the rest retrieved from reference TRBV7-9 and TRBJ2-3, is DTGVSQNPRHKITKRGQNVTFRCDPISEHNRLYWYRQTLGQGPEFLTYFQNEAQLEKSRLLSDRFSAERPKGSFSTLEIQRTEQGDSAMYLCASRGSSSGGDTQYFGPGTRLTVL.

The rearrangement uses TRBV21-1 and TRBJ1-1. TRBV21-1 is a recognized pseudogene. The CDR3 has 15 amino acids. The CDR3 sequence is CASRPAGERNTEAFF.

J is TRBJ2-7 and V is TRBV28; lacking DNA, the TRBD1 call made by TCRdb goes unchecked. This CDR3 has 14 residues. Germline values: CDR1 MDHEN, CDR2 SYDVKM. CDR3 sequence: CASSPRTYSYEQYF.

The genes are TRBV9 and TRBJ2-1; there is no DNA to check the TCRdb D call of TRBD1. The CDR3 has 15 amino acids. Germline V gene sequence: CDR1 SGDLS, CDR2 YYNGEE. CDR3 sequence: CASVHPPGSYNEQFF.

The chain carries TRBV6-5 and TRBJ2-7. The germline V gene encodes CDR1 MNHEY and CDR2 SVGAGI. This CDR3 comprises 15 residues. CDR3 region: CASSYSIGGTYEQYF.

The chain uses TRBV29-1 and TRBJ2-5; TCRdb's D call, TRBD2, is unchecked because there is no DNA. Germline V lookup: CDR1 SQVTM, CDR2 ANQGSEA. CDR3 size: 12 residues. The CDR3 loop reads CSVWEGLETQYF.